The T cell receptor (beta chain) described here comes from a study of T cell responses to AZD1222 COVID-19 vaccine. General study findings and limits: Two AZD1222 administrations were followed by greater Spike-specific TCR breadth and depth.

A remark on this clone: Its antigen is as yet unknown.

The CDR3 is 17 amino acids. Germline values: CDR1 LGHNA, CDR2 YSLEER. Trimming took 4 bases from V and 7 from J; bases not matched to a gene: 13. Measured with immunoSEQ multiplex PCR; TCRdb has only the in-frame clones, and not every one. The sample has around 94,000 clones, roughly 89% seen once. Source: peripheral blood, taken on day 0 of AZD1222 vaccination. The sequence was obtained from an adult in good health. The chain has TRBV4-3 and TRBJ2-2, with 9 bases fitting TRBD2. CDR3 nucleotide sequence: TGCGCCAGCAGCCCAGCCTTGGCGGGGGGGCCTTTCGGGGAGCTGTTTTTT. Its protein product is CASSPALAGGPFGELFF.